The entry below describes one TCR beta chain. Some clones are missing from TCRdb's copy, which holds only in-frame ones; the method was immunoSEQ multiplex PCR. The sample carries some 180,000 clones, 88% recorded once. The data derive from a study of blood T cell repertoires in COVID-19. Sequencing input: peripheral blood. The receptor was derived from a man aged 40-50 years with active or convalescent COVID-19.

CDR3 loop: CASSPTRAGQSYEQYF. The DNA for the CDR3 is TGTGCCAGCTCACCGACTCGGGCAGGGCAGTCCTACGAGCAGTACTTC. The V gene is TRBV18, the J gene TRBJ2-7; D may be TRBD1 (5 bases). The CDR3 has 16 amino acids. V was pared by 3 bases and J by 1 base, with 16 bases between. Per germline, CDR1 KGHSH and CDR2 LQKENI.